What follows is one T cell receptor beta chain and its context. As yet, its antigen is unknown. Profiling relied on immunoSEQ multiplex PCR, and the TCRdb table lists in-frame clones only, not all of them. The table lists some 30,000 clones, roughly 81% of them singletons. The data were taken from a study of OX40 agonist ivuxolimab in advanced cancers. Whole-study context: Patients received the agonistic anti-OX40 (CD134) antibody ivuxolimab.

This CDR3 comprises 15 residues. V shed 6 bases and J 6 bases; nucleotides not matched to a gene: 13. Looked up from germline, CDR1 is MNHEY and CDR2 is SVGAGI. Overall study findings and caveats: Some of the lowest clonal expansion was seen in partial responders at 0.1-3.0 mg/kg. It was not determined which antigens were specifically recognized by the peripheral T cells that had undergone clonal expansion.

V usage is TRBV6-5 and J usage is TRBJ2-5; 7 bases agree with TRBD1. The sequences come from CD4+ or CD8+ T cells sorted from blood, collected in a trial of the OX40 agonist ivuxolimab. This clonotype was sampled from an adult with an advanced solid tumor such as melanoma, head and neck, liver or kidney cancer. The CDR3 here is CASRDRQGMGKTQYF. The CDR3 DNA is TGTGCCAGCAGGGATAGACAGGGAATGGGAAAGACCCAGTACTTC.